A single T cell receptor (beta chain) is shown here with its context. Its specificity is not known. Repertoires were generated with immunoSEQ multiplex PCR, while TCRdb's copy carries only in-frame clones and drops some. The table shows about 18,000 clones, with more than 90% occurring only once. The sample originates from a study of lymphopenia after photon versus proton radiotherapy. Study-level results: After the lymphocyte nadir, photon-treated repertoires showed oligoclonal expansion, especially of CD8+ Temra cells. Post-nadir TCR diversity decline inversely tracked overall survival among those who died. Proton therapy kept repertoires fairly stable, unlike photons, which gained effector/memory cells. Only patients who died were analyzed for survival; proton advantage is unproven.

In germline, CDR1 is SGHAT, CDR2 FQDESV (reference sequence). The CDR3 totals 13 residues. V dropped 4 bases and J dropped 8 bases, with 14 bases sitting between them. Sample: peripheral blood, taken from a patient treated with photon-based radiotherapy. The chain uses TRBV11-1 and TRBJ1-2; the D gene is possibly TRBD1 (5 bases). The receptor was isolated from a woman between 40 and 50 years old with cholangiocarcinoma. CDR3 in amino acids: CASSSTASTGYTF. The CDR3 DNA reads as TGTGCCAGCAGCTCGACAGCCTCTACGGGCTACACCTTC.